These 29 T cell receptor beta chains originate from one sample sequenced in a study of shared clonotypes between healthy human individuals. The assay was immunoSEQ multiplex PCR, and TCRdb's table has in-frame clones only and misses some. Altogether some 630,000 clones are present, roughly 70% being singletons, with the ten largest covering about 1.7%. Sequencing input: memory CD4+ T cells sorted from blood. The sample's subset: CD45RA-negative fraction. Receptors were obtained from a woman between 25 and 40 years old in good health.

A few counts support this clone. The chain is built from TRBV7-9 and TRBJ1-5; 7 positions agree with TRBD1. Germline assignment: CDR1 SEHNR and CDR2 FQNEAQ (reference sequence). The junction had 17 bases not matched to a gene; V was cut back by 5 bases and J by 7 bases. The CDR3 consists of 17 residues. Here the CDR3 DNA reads TGTGCCAGCAGCCGCAGAGGCGGACAGGAAGTGAACCAGCCCCAGCATTTT. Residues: CASSRRGGQEVNQPQHF.

DNA of the CDR3: TGTGCCAGCAGGAAACTAGCGGGAGGGCTCCACGAGCAGTACTTC. Translation: CASRKLAGGLHEQYF. This chain links TRBV7-2 with TRBJ2-7, with 13 positions matching TRBD2. The CDR3 consists of 15 residues. Germline V CDR1 and CDR2: SGHTA, FQGNSA. V shed 6 bases and J 5 bases; nucleotides not matched to a gene: 7.

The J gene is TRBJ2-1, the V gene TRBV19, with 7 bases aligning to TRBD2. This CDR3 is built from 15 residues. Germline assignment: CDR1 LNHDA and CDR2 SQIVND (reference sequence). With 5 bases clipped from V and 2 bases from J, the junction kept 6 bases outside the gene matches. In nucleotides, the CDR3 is TGTGCCAGTAGTTTGTGGGAGGGTACCTACAATGAGCAGTTCTTC. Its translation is CASSLWEGTYNEQFF.

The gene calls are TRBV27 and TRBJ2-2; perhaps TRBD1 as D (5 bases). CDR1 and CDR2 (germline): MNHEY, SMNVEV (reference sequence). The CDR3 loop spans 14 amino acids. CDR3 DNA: TGTGCTCGATGGACATTAGGGCGGACCGGGGAGCTGTTTTTT. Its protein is CARWTLGRTGELFF.

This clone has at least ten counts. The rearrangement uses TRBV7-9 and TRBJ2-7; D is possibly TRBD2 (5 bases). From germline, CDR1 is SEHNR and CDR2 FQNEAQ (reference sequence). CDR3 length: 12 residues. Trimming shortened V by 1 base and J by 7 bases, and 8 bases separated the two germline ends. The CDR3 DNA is TGTGCCAGCAGCTTAGGGCAGCGGGAGCAGTACTTC. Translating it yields CASSLGQREQYF.

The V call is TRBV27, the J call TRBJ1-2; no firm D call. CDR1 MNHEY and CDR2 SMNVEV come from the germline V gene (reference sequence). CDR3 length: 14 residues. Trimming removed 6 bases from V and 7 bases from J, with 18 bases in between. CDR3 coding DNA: TGTGCCAGCAGCTCCCCTCTTTCCGGTGGTGGCTACACCTTC. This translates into CASSSPLSGGGYTF.

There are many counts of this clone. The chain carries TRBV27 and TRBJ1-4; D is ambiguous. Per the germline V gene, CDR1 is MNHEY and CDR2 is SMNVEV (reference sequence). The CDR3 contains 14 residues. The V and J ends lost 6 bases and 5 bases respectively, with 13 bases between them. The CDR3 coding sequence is TGTGCCAGCAGCATGGGCAAAGGGAATGAAAAACTGTTTTTT. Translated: CASSMGKGNEKLFF.

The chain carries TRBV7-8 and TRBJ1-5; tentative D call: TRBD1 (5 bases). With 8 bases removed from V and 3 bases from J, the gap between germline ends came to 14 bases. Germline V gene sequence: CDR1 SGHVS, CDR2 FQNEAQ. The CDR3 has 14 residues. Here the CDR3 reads CASQPGPINQPQHF. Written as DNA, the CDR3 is TGTGCCAGCCAACCGGGACCGATCAATCAGCCCCAGCATTTT.

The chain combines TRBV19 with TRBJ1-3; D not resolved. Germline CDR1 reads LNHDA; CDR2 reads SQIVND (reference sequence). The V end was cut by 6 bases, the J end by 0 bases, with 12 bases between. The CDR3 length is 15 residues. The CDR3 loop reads CASSRVFYSGNTIYF. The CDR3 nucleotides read TGTGCCAGTAGCCGAGTATTTTACTCTGGAAACACCATATATTTT.

CDR3 region: CASSLTSGTFHTEAFF. The CDR3 DNA is TGTGCCAGCAGCTTGACCTCCGGGACATTTCACACTGAAGCTTTCTTT. This chain connects TRBV5-6 to TRBJ1-1; TRBD1 is a possible D gene (6 bases). CDR3 length: 16 residues. V was shortened by 1 base and J by 3 bases, with 16 bases between the two germline ends. CDR1 is SGHDT, CDR2 YYEEEE, per germline.

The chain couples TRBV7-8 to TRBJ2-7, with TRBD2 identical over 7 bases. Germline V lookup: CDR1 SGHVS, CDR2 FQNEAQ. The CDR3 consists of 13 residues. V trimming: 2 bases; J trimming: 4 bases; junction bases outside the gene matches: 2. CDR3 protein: CASSLTSVYEQYF. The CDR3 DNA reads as TGTGCCAGCAGCTTAACTAGCGTTTACGAGCAGTACTTC.

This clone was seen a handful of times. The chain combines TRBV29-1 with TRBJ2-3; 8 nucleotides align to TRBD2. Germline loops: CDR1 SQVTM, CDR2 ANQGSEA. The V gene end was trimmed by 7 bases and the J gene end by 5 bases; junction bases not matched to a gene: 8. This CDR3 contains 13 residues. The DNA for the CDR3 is TGCAGCGGGGCCCGGGAGGGGGGAGATACGCAGTATTTT. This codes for CSGAREGGDTQYF.

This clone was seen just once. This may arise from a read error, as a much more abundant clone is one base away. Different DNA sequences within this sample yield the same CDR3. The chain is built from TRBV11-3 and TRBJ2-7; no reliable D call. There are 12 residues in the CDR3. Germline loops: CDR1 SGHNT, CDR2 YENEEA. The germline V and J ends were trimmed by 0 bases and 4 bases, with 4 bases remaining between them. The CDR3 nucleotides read TGTGCCAGCAGCTTAGACGGTTACGAGCAGTACTTC. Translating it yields CASSLDGYEQYF.

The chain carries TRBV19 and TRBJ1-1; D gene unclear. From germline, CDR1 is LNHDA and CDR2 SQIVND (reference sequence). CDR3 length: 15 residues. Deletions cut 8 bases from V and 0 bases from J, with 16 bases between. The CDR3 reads CASVAVFGVNTEAFF. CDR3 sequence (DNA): TGTGCCAGTGTCGCGGTGTTTGGGGTGAACACTGAAGCTTTCTTT.

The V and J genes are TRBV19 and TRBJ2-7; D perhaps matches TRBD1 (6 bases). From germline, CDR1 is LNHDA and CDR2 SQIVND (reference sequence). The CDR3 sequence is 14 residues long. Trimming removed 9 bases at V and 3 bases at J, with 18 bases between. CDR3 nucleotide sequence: TGTGCCAGCCCGGACAGATGGGGGATCTACGAGCAGTACTTC. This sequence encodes CASPDRWGIYEQYF.

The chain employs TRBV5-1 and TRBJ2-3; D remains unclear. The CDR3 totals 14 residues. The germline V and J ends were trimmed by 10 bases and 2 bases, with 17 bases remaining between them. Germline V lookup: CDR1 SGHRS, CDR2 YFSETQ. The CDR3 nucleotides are TGCGCCTGCCGAAGGAACCAGGCCACAGATACGCAGTATTTT. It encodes CACRRNQATDTQYF.

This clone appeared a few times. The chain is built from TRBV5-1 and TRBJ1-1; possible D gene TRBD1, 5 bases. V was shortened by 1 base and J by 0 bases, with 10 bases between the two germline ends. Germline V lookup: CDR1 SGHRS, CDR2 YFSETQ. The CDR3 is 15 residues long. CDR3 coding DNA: TGCGCCAGCAGCTTGAAGGGGCCAATGAACACTGAAGCTTTCTTT. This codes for CASSLKGPMNTEAFF.

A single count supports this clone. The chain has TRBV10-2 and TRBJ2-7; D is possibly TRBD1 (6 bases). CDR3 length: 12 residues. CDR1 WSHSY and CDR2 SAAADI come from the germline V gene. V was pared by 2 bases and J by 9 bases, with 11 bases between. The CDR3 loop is CASSETGLGQYF. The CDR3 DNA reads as TGCGCCAGCAGTGAGACAGGGCTGGGGCAGTACTTC.

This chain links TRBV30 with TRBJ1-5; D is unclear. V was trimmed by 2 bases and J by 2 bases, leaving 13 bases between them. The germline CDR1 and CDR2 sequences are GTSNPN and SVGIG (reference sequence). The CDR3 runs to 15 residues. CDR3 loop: CAWSPGSSGNQPQHF. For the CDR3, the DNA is TGTGCCTGGAGTCCGGGGTCGAGCGGCAATCAGCCCCAGCATTTT. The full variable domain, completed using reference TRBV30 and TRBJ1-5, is SQTIHQWPATLVQPVGSPLSLECTVEGTSNPNLYWYRQAAGRGLQLLFYSVGIGQISSEVPQNLSASRPQDRQFILSSKKLLLSDSGFYLCAWSPGSSGNQPQHFGDGTRLSIL.

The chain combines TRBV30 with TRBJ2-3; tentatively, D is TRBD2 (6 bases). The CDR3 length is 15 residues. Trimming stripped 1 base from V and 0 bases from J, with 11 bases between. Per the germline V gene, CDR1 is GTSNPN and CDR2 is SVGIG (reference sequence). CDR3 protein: CAWSGLASSTDTQYF. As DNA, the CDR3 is TGTGCCTGGAGTGGGCTAGCGTCTAGCACAGATACGCAGTATTTT.

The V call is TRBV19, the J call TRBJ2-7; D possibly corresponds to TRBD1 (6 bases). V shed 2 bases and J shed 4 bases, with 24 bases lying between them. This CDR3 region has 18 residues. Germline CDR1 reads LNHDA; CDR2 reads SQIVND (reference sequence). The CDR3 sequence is CASSIQGGAATATYEQYF. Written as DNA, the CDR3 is TGTGCCAGTAGTATACAAGGGGGAGCCGCTACCGCTACTTACGAGCAGTACTTC.

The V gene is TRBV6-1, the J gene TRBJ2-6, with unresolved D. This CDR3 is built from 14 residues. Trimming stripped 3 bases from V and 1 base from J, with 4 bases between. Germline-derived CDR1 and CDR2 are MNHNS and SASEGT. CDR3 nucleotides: TGTGCCAGCAGTGATTTATCTGGGGCCAACGTCCTGACTTTC. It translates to CASSDLSGANVLTF.

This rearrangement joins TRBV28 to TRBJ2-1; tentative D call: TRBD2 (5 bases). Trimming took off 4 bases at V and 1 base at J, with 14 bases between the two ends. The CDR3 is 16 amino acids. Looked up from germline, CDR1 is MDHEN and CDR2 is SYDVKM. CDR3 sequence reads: CASSYLAGSSYNEQFF. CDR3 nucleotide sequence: TGTGCCAGCAGTTATTTGGCGGGTAGTTCCTACAATGAGCAGTTCTTC.

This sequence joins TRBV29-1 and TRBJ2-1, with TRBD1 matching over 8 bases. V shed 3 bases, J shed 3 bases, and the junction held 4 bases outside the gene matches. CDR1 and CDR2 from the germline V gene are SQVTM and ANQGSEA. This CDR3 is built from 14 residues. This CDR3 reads CSVDDRGFYNEQFF. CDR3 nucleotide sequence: TGCAGCGTTGATGACAGGGGATTCTACAATGAGCAGTTCTTC.

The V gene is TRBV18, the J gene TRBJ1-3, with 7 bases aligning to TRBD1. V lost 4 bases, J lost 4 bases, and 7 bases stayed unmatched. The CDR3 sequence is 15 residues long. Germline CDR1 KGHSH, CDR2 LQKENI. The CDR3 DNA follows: TGTGCCAGCTCACACAATACAGGGGACGGAAACACCATATATTTT. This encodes CASSHNTGDGNTIYF.

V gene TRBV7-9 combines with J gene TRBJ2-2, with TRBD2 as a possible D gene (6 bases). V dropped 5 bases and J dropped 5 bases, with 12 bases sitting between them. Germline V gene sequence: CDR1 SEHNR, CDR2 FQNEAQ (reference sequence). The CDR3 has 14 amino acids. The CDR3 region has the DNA TGTGCCAGCAGCCCGGAGACTAGAACCGGGGAGCTGTTTTTT. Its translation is CASSPETRTGELFF. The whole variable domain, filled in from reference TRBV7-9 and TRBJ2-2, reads DTGVSQNPRHKITKRGQNVTFRCDPISEHNRLYWYRQTLGQGPEFLTYFQNEAQLEKSRLLSDRFSAERPKGSFSTLEIQRTEQGDSAMYLCASSPETRTGELFFGEGSRLTVL.

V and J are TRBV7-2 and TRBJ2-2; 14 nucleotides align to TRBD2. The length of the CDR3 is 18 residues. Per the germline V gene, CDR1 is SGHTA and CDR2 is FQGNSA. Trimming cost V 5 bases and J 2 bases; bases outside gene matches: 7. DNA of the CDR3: TGTGCCAGCAGCCGCCGACTAGCGGGAGGGCCAAACACCGGGGAGCTGTTTTTT. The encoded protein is CASSRRLAGGPNTGELFF.

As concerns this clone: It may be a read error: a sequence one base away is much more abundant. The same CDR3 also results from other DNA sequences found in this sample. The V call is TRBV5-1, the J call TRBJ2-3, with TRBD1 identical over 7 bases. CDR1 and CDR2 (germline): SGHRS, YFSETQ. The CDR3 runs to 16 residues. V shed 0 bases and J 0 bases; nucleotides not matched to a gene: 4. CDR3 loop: CASSLGQGASTDTQYF. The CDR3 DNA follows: TGCGCCAGCAGCTTGGGACAGGGAGCTAGCACAGATACGCAGTATTTT.

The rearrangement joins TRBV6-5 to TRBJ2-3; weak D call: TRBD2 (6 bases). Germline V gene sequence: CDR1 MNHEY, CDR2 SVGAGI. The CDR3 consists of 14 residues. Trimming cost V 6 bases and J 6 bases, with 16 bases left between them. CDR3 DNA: TGTGCCAGCAGCGTTACCCCGGGGGTGGATACGCAGTATTTT. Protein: CASSVTPGVDTQYF.